The source of this T cell receptor beta chain is a study of T cell responses to AZD1222 COVID-19 vaccine. Repertoires were generated with immunoSEQ multiplex PCR, while TCRdb's copy carries only in-frame clones and drops some. The sample carries about 120,000 clones, around 90% recorded once. Regarding this clone: What it binds is unknown.

General observations from the study: The study identified only five to seven AZD1222 recipients as seropositive at baseline. Mostly white British, mostly female donors; authors suggested clonal diversity may be underestimated. Repertoire sampling was restricted to post-peak T cell response timepoints.

The input for sequencing was peripheral blood, taken 28 days after the second AZD1222 dose. The clonotype comes from an adult who received the AZD1222 COVID-19 vaccine.

The DNA for the CDR3 is TGCGCCAGCAGCTTGCGGACAGGGGAGAACACCGGGGAGCTGTTTTTT. The encoded protein is CASSLRTGENTGELFF. The chain employs TRBV5-1 and TRBJ2-2; 9 bases map to TRBD1. This CDR3 is built from 16 residues. The V segment lost 1 base and the J segment 1 base; nucleotides outside the gene matches: 2. Germline CDR1 is SGHRS and CDR2 is YFSETQ.